What follows are 5 T cell receptor beta chains derived from one specimen sequenced in a study of blood T cell repertoires in COVID-19. Produced via immunoSEQ multiplex PCR; TCRdb's table is partial and in-frame only. The sample consists of 200,000 to 250,000 clones, around 90% of them appearing once. Sequencing was done on a sample of peripheral blood. These receptors were obtained from a man aged 18 to 29 with active or convalescent COVID-19.

The V and J genes are TRBV5-1 and TRBJ2-5, with 8 bases matching TRBD1. J lost 2 bases, V lost 3 bases, and 3 bases had no gene match. CDR1 and CDR2 from the germline V gene are SGHRS and YFSETQ. The CDR3 is 14 residues long. CDR3 sequence (DNA): TGCGCCAGCAGCTCACAGGGGGAACAAGAGACCCAGTACTTC. This gives the protein CASSSQGEQETQYF.

This chain links TRBV27 with TRBJ1-3; 10 bases match TRBD1. CDR3 size: 15 residues. The V gene's germline CDR1 is MNHEY and CDR2 SMNVEV (reference sequence). After removal of 3 bases from V and 3 bases from J, the junction contained 2 bases not matched to a gene. Here the CDR3 reads CASSFGTGVGNTIYF. In DNA form, the CDR3 reads TGTGCCAGCAGTTTCGGGACAGGGGTTGGAAACACCATATATTTT.

This chain connects TRBV4-1 to TRBJ1-2; weak D call: TRBD1 (5 bases). CDR3 length equals 15 residues. The ends were cut back, 3 bases at V and 0 bases at J, with 11 bases in the middle. CDR1 and CDR2 from the germline V gene are MGHRA and YSYEKL. The CDR3 DNA reads as TGCGCCAGCAGCCAGGGGGGAGGTTCTAACTATGGCTACACCTTC. It translates to CASSQGGGSNYGYTF.

A few counts support this clone. This chain uses TRBV7-8 with TRBJ1-2; the match to TRBD1 covers 10 bases. CDR1 and CDR2 (germline): SGHVS, FQNEAQ. With V trimmed by 2 bases and J by 4 bases, 7 bases remained unmatched. The CDR3 extends over 16 amino acids. CDR3 region: CASSLTATGGGYGYTF. As DNA, the CDR3 is TGTGCCAGCAGCTTAACCGCGACAGGGGGCGGCTATGGCTACACCTTC.

The CDR3 loop is CASSHMGLAGYYEQYF. The CDR3 nucleotides are TGTGCCAGCAGCCATATGGGGCTAGCGGGGTACTACGAGCAGTACTTC. V gene TRBV5-5 combines with J gene TRBJ2-7, with 9 bases aligning to TRBD2. The length of the CDR3 is 16 residues. With V trimmed by 4 bases and J by 3 bases, 11 bases remained unmatched. Germline V CDR1 and CDR2: SGHKS, YYEKEE (reference sequence).